This T cell receptor (beta chain) was observed in a study of neurological immune-mediated disorders. Looking at the study overall: Relapsing-remitting forms accounted for about 90% of the 34 multiple sclerosis patients and secondary progressive forms for 3.

This clonotype was observed many times. Germline CDR1 reads SGHRS; CDR2 reads YFSETQ. V trimming: 1 base; J trimming: 7 bases; junction bases outside the gene matches: 15. This CDR3 has 17 residues. The team produced cDNA through 5'RACE using 10-nucleotide random UMIs. A single run covered 15-18 subjects with over 170 million TCR-beta sequences. TCRdb independently ran MiXCR on the 5' RACE reads; one entry per CDR3 protein. The sample has approximately 70,000 distinct CDR3 sequences; 3% to 5% are singletons. This TCR was recovered from a man in his thirties or forties with multiple sclerosis. The chain combines TRBV5-1 with TRBJ2-7, with 9 bases fitting TRBD1. Sequenced: PBMCs. The CDR3 DNA reads as TGCGCCAGCAGCTTGACAACCGGGACAGGGAGATTTGGGGAGCAGTACTTC. It yields the protein CASSLTTGTGRFGEQYF.